This TCR beta chain was retrieved from a study of T-cell memory formation after mild COVID-19. General observations from the study: CD4+ bias marked clones expanding day 15 to 37, unlike balanced contracting clones. Some clones that responded were present in memory (sampled pre-infection), which suggests cross-reactive memory joined.

This clonotype was seen a few times. As yet, its antigen is unknown. Using its own MiXCR run on the 5' RACE reads, TCRdb lists one record per CDR3 protein. This sample has roughly 160,000 distinct CDR3 sequences, with 11% found just once. Sequenced material: PBMCs or a T cell subset sorted from them (not recorded which). This sequence originates from a man aged 18 to 30 who had mild COVID-19 (a few samples of this study predate the infection). Cell type and time point are not known.

CDR3 region: CASSGLLFSTF. Here the CDR3 DNA reads TGCGCCAGCAGCGGCCTCCTGTTCTCCACCTTC. The genes are TRBV4-1 and TRBJ1-2; D is unresolved. This CDR3 is 11 amino acids long. Germline V gene lookup returns CDR1 MGHRA and CDR2 YSYEKL. Trimming removed 5 bases at V and 13 bases at J, with 14 bases between.